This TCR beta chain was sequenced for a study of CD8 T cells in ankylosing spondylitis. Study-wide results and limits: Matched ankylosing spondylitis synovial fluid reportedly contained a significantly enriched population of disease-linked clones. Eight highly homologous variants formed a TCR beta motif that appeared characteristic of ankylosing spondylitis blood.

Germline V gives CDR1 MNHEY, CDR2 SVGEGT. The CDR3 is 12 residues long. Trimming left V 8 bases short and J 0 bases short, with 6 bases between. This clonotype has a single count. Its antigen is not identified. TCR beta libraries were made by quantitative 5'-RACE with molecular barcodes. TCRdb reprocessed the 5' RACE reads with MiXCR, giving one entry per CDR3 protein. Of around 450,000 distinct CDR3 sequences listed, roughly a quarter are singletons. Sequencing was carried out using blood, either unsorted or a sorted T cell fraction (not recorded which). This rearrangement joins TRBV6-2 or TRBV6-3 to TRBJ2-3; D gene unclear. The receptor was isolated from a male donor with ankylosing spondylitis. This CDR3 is CASARSTDTQYF. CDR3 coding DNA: TGTGCCAGCGCGCGAAGCACAGATACGCAGTATTTT.